This TCR beta chain is from a study of T-cell reconstitution after alpha-beta-depleted transplantation in children. Study results and caveats: By one year post-transplant, T-cell counts and diversity largely arose from T cells that were newly produced. Where alpha-beta T cells came from about two months after transplant was reportedly several hundred expanded graft clones. Several patients had high TCRbeta diversity at day 60; it came from surviving recipient T cells and thymic progenitors.

The V and J ends lost 0 bases and 3 bases respectively, with 17 bases between them. The V gene's germline CDR1 is SQVTM and CDR2 ANQGSEA. This CDR3 is built from 16 residues. This clonotype was seen at least ten times. Its antigen is currently unknown. Preparing the TCRbeta library involved the use of unique molecular identifiers. TCRdb ran MiXCR on the PCR reads and lists one entry per CDR3 protein. Of 200,000 to 300,000 distinct CDR3 sequences listed, under 30% are singletons. This sequence originates from a female patient aged 2-9 years who had a stem cell transplant for congenital amegakaryocytic thrombocytopenia, so the T cells may come from the graft donor. The chain joins TRBV29-1 to TRBJ2-5, with D possibly matching TRBD1 (7 bases). The specimen was PBMCs, mostly from graft donor cells, collected 360 days after TCRalphabeta/CD19-depleted stem cell transplant. The CDR3 here is CSVEDTAGTAEETQYF. CDR3 DNA sequence: TGCAGCGTTGAAGATACCGCGGGGACAGCGGAAGAGACCCAGTACTTC. Full variable domain (outside the CDR3, taken from reference TRBV29-1 and TRBJ2-5): SAVISQKPSRDICQRGTSLTIQCQVDSQVTMMFWYRQQPGQSLTLIATANQGSEATYESGFVIDKFPISRPNLTFSTLTVSNMSPEDSSIYLCSVEDTAGTAEETQYFGPGTRLLVL.